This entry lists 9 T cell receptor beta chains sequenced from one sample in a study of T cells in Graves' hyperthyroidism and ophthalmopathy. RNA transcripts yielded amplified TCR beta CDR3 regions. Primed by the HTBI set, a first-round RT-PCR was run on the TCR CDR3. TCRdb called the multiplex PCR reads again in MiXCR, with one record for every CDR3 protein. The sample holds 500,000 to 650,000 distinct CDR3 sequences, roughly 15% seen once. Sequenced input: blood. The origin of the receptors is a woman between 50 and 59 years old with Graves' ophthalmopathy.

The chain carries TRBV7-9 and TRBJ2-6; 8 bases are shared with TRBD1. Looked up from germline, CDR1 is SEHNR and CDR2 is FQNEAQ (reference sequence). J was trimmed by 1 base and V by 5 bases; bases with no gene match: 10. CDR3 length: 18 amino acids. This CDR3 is CASSVARGRESGANVLTF. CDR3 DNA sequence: TGTGCCAGCAGCGTCGCCAGGGGGCGCGAGTCTGGGGCCAACGTCCTGACTTTC.

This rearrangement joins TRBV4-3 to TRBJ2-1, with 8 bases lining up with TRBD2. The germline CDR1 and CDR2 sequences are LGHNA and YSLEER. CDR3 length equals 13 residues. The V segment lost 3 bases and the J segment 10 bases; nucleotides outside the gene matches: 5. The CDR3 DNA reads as TGCGCCAGCAGCCAGCGGGAGGTGGAAGAGCAGTTCTTC. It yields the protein CASSQREVEEQFF.

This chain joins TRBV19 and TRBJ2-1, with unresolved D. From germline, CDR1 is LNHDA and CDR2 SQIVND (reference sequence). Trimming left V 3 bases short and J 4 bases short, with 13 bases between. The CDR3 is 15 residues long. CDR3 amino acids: CASSMVSLPYNEQFF. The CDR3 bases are TGTGCCAGTAGTATGGTCTCCCTCCCGTACAATGAGCAGTTCTTC.

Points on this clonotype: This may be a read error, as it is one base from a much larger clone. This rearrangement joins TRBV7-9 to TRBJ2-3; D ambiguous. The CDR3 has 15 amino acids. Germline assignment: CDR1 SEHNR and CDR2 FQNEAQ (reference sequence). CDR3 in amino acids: CASSLFHPSTDTRYF. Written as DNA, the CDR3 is TGTGCCAGCAGCTTATTCCACCCGAGCACAGATACGCGGTATTTT.

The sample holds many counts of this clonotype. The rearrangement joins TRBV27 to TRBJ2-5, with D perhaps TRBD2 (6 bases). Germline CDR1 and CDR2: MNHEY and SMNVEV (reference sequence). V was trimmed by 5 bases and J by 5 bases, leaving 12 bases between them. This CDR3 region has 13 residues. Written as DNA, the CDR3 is TGTGCCAGCAGTGACCTTGGGGGGGAGACCCAGTACTTC. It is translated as CASSDLGGETQYF.

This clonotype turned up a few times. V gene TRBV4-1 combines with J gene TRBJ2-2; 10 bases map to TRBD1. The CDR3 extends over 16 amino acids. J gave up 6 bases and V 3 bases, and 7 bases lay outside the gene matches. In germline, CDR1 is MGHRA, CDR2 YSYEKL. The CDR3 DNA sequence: TGCGCCAGCAGCCACTGGGGACAGGGGAAGGCCGGGGAGCTGTTTTTT. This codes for CASSHWGQGKAGELFF.

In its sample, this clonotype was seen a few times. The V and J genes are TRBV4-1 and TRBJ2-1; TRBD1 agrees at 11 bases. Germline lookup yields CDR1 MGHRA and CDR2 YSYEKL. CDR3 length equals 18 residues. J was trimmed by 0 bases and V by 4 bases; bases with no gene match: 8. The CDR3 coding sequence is TGCGCCAGCAGCCCCCCAACGGGACAGGGGGGCTCCTACAATGAGCAGTTCTTC. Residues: CASSPPTGQGGSYNEQFF.

The CDR3 DNA reads TGCAGTGCTAGAGGACAGTCGACGAAAATTCAGATGGAAGAAAAACTGTTTTTT. This encodes CSARGQSTKIQMEEKLFF. The chain is built from TRBV20-1 and TRBJ1-4, with D possibly matching TRBD1 (5 bases). V was clipped by 1 base and J by 8 bases, with 26 bases between them. The germline gives CDR1 DFQATT, CDR2 SNEGSKA (reference sequence). The CDR3 contains 18 residues.

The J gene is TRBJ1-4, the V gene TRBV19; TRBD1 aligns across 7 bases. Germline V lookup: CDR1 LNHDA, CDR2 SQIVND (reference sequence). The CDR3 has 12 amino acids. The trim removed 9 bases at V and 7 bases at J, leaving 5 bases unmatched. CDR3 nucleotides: TGTGCCAGCGGGGACAGAGGTGAAAAACTGTTTTTT. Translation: CASGDRGEKLFF.